This TCR beta chain came from a study of T cells in Graves' hyperthyroidism and ophthalmopathy. Amplified TCR beta CDR3 regions derived from RNA transcripts. Initially, a first-round RT-PCR of the TCR CDR3 employed the HTBI primer set. TCRdb reprocessed the multiplex PCR reads via MiXCR and lists one record per CDR3 protein. The sample holds 380,000 or so distinct CDR3 sequences; 13% are singletons and the top ten take around 20%. The blood sample dates from first hyperthyroidism diagnosis, preceding any ophthalmopathy symptoms. PBMCs stemmed from around 10 ml fresh peripheral blood. The CDR3 is made up of 14 amino acids. Germline V CDR1 and CDR2: SNHLY, FYNNEI. J gave up 2 bases and V 6 bases, and 6 bases lay outside the gene matches.

J is TRBJ2-7 and V is TRBV2; 8 bases align to TRBD2. Sequenced: blood. The receptor's source is a man younger than 45 with Graves' hyperthyroidism that later progressed to Graves' ophthalmopathy. Written as DNA, the CDR3 is TGTGCCAGCAGGCTTAGCGGGGATCCCTACGAGCAGTACTTC. Translating it yields CASRLSGDPYEQYF. Based on the CDR3 plus reference TRBV2 and TRBJ2-7, the full variable domain is EPEVTQTPSHQVTQMGQEVILRCVPISNHLYFYWYRQILGQKVEFLVSFYNNEISEKSEIFDDQFSVERPDGSNFTLKIRSTKLEDSAMYFCASRLSGDPYEQYFGPGTRLTVT.